The 26 T cell receptor beta chains presented below share a single source sample, sequenced in a study of shared clonotypes between healthy human individuals. The data were produced by immunoSEQ multiplex PCR, yet TCRdb's version contains in-frame clones alone and is incomplete. The sample has approximately 840,000 clones; about 96% are singletons. CD8 cells regarded as naive lacked CD45RO, were positively chosen for CCR7, and omitted terminally differentiated effector memory CD45RA+ cells. The specimen sequenced was naive CD8+ T cells sorted from blood. Every receptor here comes from a man between 25 and 39 years old in good health.

This chain links TRBV5-1 with TRBJ2-7, with 8 bases that match TRBD2. J lost 0 bases, V lost 2 bases, and 7 bases had no gene match. The CDR3 consists of 16 residues. In germline, CDR1 is SGHRS, CDR2 YFSETQ. CDR3: CASSLFTSGYSYEQYF. CDR3 nucleotides: TGCGCCAGCAGCTTATTTACTAGCGGATACTCCTACGAGCAGTACTTC.

The V call is TRBV5-1, the J call TRBJ1-2, with D unclear. The V and J ends lost 3 bases and 5 bases respectively, with 11 bases between them. Germline values: CDR1 SGHRS, CDR2 YFSETQ. The CDR3 contains 13 residues. In DNA form, the CDR3 reads TGCGCCAGCAGCTCGGAAGATCGGTATGGCTACACCTTC. Translation: CASSSEDRYGYTF.

V usage is TRBV7-3 and J usage is TRBJ2-1; 9 positions agree with TRBD2. J was trimmed by 7 bases and V by 5 bases; bases with no gene match: 9. The CDR3 loop spans 15 amino acids. Germline CDR1 reads SGHTA; CDR2 reads FQGTGA. The CDR3 DNA follows: TGTGCCAGCAGCGGGCGCTCTAGCGGGACGAATGAGCAGTTCTTC. Its translation is CASSGRSSGTNEQFF.

CDR3 sequence (DNA): TGTGCCTGGAGCTCGCGGGAGAAGTATGAGCAGTTCTTC. This translates into CAWSSREKYEQFF. V and J are TRBV30 and TRBJ2-1; TRBD2 aligns across 7 bases. Germline loops: CDR1 GTSNPN, CDR2 SVGIG (reference sequence). V lost 3 bases to trimming and J lost 8 bases; unmatched junction nucleotides: 7. This CDR3 comprises 13 residues.

This sequence joins TRBV28 and TRBJ2-7, with 7 bases that match TRBD2. Trimming removed 8 bases from V and 2 bases from J; junction bases left unmatched: 3. Germline CDR1 reads MDHEN; CDR2 reads SYDVKM. The CDR3 covers 12 residues. In DNA form, the CDR3 reads TGTGCCAGCCGGGACTATGCCTACGAGCAGTACTTC. This gives the protein CASRDYAYEQYF.

The chain is built from TRBV2 and TRBJ1-2; 8 positions agree with TRBD1. The length of the CDR3 is 14 residues. Germline CDR1 is SNHLY and CDR2 is FYNNEI. The V gene end was trimmed by 6 bases and the J gene end by 4 bases; junction bases not matched to a gene: 7. CDR3 region: CASRAGGARYGYTF. CDR3 bases: TGTGCCAGCAGGGCAGGGGGCGCGCGCTATGGCTACACCTTC.

As DNA, the CDR3 is TGTGCCAGCAGCTCTCCATGGGGGCCAGAAGCTAACTATGGCTACACCTTC. This gives the protein CASSSPWGPEANYGYTF. The genes are TRBV7-9 and TRBJ1-2, with D perhaps matching TRBD1 (6 bases). There are 17 residues in the CDR3. Trimming took 4 bases from V and 0 from J, leaving 18 bases between them. Germline-derived CDR1 and CDR2 are SEHNR and FQNEAQ (reference sequence). The complete variable domain, with remaining parts taken from reference TRBV7-9 and TRBJ1-2, reads DTGVSQNPRHKITKRGQNVTFRCDPISEHNRLYWYRQTLGQGPEFLTYFQNEAQLEKSRLLSDRFSAERPKGSFSTLEIQRTEQGDSAMYLCASSSPWGPEANYGYTFGSGTRLTVV.

The CDR3 DNA is TGTGCCAGCAGTCCCCGCCTTGCGTTTGTAGAGACCCAGTACTTC. Amino acids: CASSPRLAFVETQYF. The chain uses TRBV27 and TRBJ2-5; D gene uncertain. The CDR3 covers 15 residues. The germline V and J ends were trimmed by 5 bases and 4 bases, with 17 bases remaining between them. Germline V gene sequence: CDR1 MNHEY, CDR2 SMNVEV (reference sequence).

Notes on this clone: Other nucleotide sequences from this sample produce the same CDR3. V usage is TRBV27 and J usage is TRBJ2-2; D gene unclear. The germline gives CDR1 MNHEY, CDR2 SMNVEV (reference sequence). Trimming removed 2 bases at V and 2 bases at J, with 3 bases between. This CDR3 spans 13 amino acids. Here the CDR3 DNA reads TGTGCCAGCAGTTTAGCTAACACCGGGGAGCTGTTTTTT. Translating it yields CASSLANTGELFF.

This clone was counted a single time. This chain joins TRBV7-2 and TRBJ2-6; 11 bases are shared with TRBD2. CDR3 length: 17 residues. The germline V gene has CDR1 SGHTA and CDR2 FQGNSA. Trimming took 5 bases from V and 2 from J; bases not matched to a gene: 5. CDR3 sequence reads: CASSQTSGGTGANVLTF. CDR3 nucleotides: TGTGCCAGCAGCCAAACTAGCGGGGGCACTGGGGCCAACGTCCTGACTTTC.

The chain is built from TRBV30 and TRBJ2-1, with 10 bases lining up with TRBD2. CDR3 size: 15 residues. The V gene end was trimmed by 1 base and the J gene end by 8 bases; junction bases not matched to a gene: 8. Germline V gene lookup returns CDR1 GTSNPN and CDR2 SVGIG (reference sequence). The CDR3 sequence: CAWSDSSGGQYEQFF. The CDR3 bases are TGTGCCTGGAGTGACTCTAGCGGGGGCCAATATGAGCAGTTCTTC. Based on the CDR3 plus reference TRBV30 and TRBJ2-1, the full variable domain is SQTIHQWPATLVQPVGSPLSLECTVEGTSNPNLYWYRQAAGRGLQLLFYSVGIGQISSEVPQNLSASRPQDRQFILSSKKLLLSDSGFYLCAWSDSSGGQYEQFFGPGTRLTVL.

The V and J genes are TRBV5-1 and TRBJ1-3; D possibly corresponds to TRBD1 (6 bases). Trimming stripped 4 bases from V and 0 bases from J, with 11 bases between. Germline lookup yields CDR1 SGHRS and CDR2 YFSETQ. This CDR3 spans 15 amino acids. The CDR3 reads CASSPGQSSGNTIYF. CDR3 coding DNA: TGCGCCAGCAGCCCTGGACAGAGCTCTGGAAACACCATATATTTT.

The chain has TRBV6-4 and TRBJ2-4, with 8 nucleotides matching TRBD2. Germline CDR1 reads MRHNA; CDR2 reads SNTAGT. J lost 7 bases, V lost 6 bases, and 11 bases had no gene match. The CDR3 has 15 amino acids. The CDR3 here is CASRENSGIGNIQYF. The CDR3 DNA reads as TGTGCCAGCAGAGAGAATAGCGGGATAGGCAACATTCAGTACTTC.

The chain uses TRBV9 and TRBJ2-2; 7 nucleotides align to TRBD1. The V and J ends lost 0 bases and 0 bases, in that order; junction bases with no gene match: 11. CDR3 size: 19 residues. Germline assignment: CDR1 SGDLS and CDR2 YYNGEE. As DNA, the CDR3 is TGTGCCAGCAGCGTAGAGCCCCTACGACAGGGTACGAACACCGGGGAGCTGTTTTTT. Its protein is CASSVEPLRQGTNTGELFF.

The V gene is TRBV7-2, the J gene TRBJ2-1, with D uncertain. CDR1 SGHTA and CDR2 FQGNSA come from the germline V gene. V dropped 4 bases and J dropped 0 bases, with 10 bases sitting between them. The CDR3 is 15 residues long. CDR3 nucleotide sequence: TGTGCCAGCAGCTCTCCACTGAGCTCCTACAATGAGCAGTTCTTC. It codes for CASSSPLSSYNEQFF.

This rearrangement joins TRBV28 to TRBJ1-2; unclear D gene. Trimming removed 7 bases from V and 8 bases from J, with 23 bases in between. The CDR3 spans 15 residues. Per the germline V gene, CDR1 is MDHEN and CDR2 is SYDVKM. Written as DNA, the CDR3 is TGTGCCAGCACCTCCGGGTCTTCCCTCACGGAAGGCTACACCTTC. This codes for CASTSGSSLTEGYTF.

The rearrangement joins TRBV7-7 to TRBJ2-7; D uncertain. The germline V gene encodes CDR1 SSHAT and CDR2 FNYEAQ (reference sequence). The CDR3 covers 13 residues. The ends were cut back, 3 bases at V and 1 base at J, with 7 bases in the middle. The CDR3 protein is CASSFSGSYEQYF. The CDR3, as DNA: TGTGCCAGCAGCTTCTCAGGATCCTACGAGCAGTACTTC.

There are a few counts of this clone. The sample carries other DNA sequences with the same CDR3. The chain couples TRBV2 to TRBJ2-1; the D gene is possibly TRBD1 (5 bases). The CDR3 sequence is 10 residues long. Trimming shortened V by 7 bases and J by 7 bases, and 5 bases separated the two germline ends. Germline CDR1 reads SNHLY; CDR2 reads FYNNEI. CDR3 residues: CASKGNEQFF. The CDR3 coding sequence is TGTGCCAGCAAGGGGAATGAGCAGTTCTTC.

In the case of this clone: This specimen includes other DNA sequences encoding the same CDR3. This rearrangement joins TRBV7-9 to TRBJ2-5; D is perhaps TRBD1 or TRBD2 (5 bases each). The germline V and J ends were trimmed by 3 bases and 4 bases, with 9 bases remaining between them. The CDR3 has 13 residues. Germline values: CDR1 SEHNR, CDR2 FQNEAQ (reference sequence). The CDR3 bases are TGTGCCAGCAGCTTGGGTGGGGGAGAGACCCAGTACTTC. Residues: CASSLGGGETQYF.

This chain connects TRBV18 to TRBJ2-5; D is ambiguous. V shed 4 bases and J shed 0 bases, with 6 bases lying between them. The CDR3 spans 13 residues. Germline V gene data show CDR1 as KGHSH and CDR2 as LQKENI. CDR3 in DNA: TGTGCCAGCTCACGGAACAACCAAGAGACCCAGTACTTC. It encodes CASSRNNQETQYF. Combining the CDR3 with reference TRBV18 and TRBJ2-5 gives the whole variable domain NAGVMQNPRHLVRRRGQEARLRCSPMKGHSHVYWYRQLPEEGLKFMVYLQKENIIDESGMPKERFSAEFPKEGPSILRIQQVVRGDSAAYFCASSRNNQETQYFGPGTRLLVL.

The CDR3 sequence is CASSLSRDYGYTF. The CDR3 DNA is TGCGCCAGCAGCTTGAGTCGGGACTATGGCTACACCTTC. The chain employs TRBV5-1 and TRBJ1-2; D is unclear. Germline CDR1 and CDR2: SGHRS and YFSETQ. V gave up 1 base and J gave up 3 bases, with 7 bases separating them. The CDR3 spans 13 residues. The variable domain in full, completed from reference TRBV5-1 and TRBJ1-2, reads KAGVTQTPRYLIKTRGQQVTLSCSPISGHRSVSWYQQTPGQGLQFLFEYFSETQRNKGNFPGRFSGRQFSNSRSEMNVSTLELGDSALYLCASSLSRDYGYTFGSGTRLTVV.

V is TRBV13 and J is TRBJ1-5, with 7 bases lining up with TRBD1. The germline CDR1 and CDR2 sequences are PRHDT and FYEKMQ (reference sequence). This CDR3 has 14 residues. The V gene end was trimmed by 6 bases and the J gene end by 1 base; junction bases not matched to a gene: 3. CDR3 bases: TGTGCCAGCAGAATACAGGGGAGCAATCAGCCCCAGCATTTT. Its translation is CASRIQGSNQPQHF.

A word on this clone: At the DNA level, this CDR3 is encoded by other sequences in the same sample as well. The genes are TRBV28 and TRBJ1-5; 7 positions match TRBD1. Germline lookup yields CDR1 MDHEN and CDR2 SYDVKM. The CDR3 contains 14 residues. V shed 3 bases, J shed 4 bases, and the junction held 3 bases outside the gene matches. CDR3 DNA sequence: TGTGCCAGCAGTTTGACAGGGTCTAATCAGCCCCAGCATTTT. It specifies CASSLTGSNQPQHF.

This rearrangement joins TRBV2 to TRBJ2-2, with 9 bases that match TRBD2. Losses at the gene ends were 3 bases for V and 5 bases for J; bases not matched to a gene: 1. This CDR3 has 14 residues. CDR1 and CDR2 from the germline V gene are SNHLY and FYNNEI. The CDR3 sequence: CASSEGLATGELFF. The CDR3 DNA follows: TGTGCCAGCAGTGAGGGACTAGCTACCGGGGAGCTGTTTTTT.

The chain employs TRBV7-2 and TRBJ2-3; D is ambiguous. CDR1 and CDR2 from the germline V gene are SGHTA and FQGNSA. The CDR3 is 12 amino acids. V shed 5 bases and J shed 5 bases, with 8 bases lying between them. CDR3 amino acids: CASSRPRDTQYF. CDR3 DNA: TGTGCCAGCAGCAGACCCAGAGATACGCAGTATTTT. The whole variable domain, filled in from reference TRBV7-2 and TRBJ2-3, reads GAGVSQSPSNKVTEKGKDVELRCDPISGHTALYWYRQSLGQGLEFLIYFQGNSAPDKSGLPSDRFSAERTGGSVSTLTIQRTQQEDSAVYLCASSRPRDTQYFGPGTRLTVL.

In regard to this clone: A much more abundant neighbour one base away suggests this may be a read error. The V call is TRBV5-6, the J call TRBJ2-1; D is undetermined. Trimming removed 0 bases from V and 7 bases from J, with 2 bases in between. The CDR3 consists of 11 residues. The germline CDR1 and CDR2 sequences are SGHDT and YYEEEE. The CDR3 sequence is CASSLENEQFF. Here the CDR3 DNA reads TGTGCCAGCAGCTTGGAGAATGAGCAGTTCTTC.